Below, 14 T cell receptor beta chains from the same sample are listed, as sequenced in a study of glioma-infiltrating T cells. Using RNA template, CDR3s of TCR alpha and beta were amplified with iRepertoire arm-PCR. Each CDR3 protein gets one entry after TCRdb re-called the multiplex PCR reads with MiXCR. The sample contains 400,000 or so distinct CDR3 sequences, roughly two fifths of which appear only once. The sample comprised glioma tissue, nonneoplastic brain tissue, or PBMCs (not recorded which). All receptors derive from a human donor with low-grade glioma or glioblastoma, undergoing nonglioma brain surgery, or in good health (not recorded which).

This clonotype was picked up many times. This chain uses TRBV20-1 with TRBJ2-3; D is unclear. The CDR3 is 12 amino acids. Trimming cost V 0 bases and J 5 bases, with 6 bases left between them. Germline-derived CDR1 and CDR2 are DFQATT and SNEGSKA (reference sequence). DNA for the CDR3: TGCAGTGCTAGAGATGACCAAGATACGCAGTATTTT. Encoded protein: CSARDDQDTQYF.

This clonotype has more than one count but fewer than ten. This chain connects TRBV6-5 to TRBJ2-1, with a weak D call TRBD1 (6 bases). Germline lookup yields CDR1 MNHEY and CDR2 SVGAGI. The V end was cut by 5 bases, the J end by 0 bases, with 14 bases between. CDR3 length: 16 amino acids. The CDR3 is CASSGGRDLSYNEQFF. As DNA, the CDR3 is TGTGCCAGCAGTGGGGGCCGGGACCTCTCCTACAATGAGCAGTTCTTC.

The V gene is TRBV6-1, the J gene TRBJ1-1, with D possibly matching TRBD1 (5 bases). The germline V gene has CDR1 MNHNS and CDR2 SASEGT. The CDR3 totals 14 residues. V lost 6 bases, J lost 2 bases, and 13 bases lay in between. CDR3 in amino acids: CASSPQAINTEAFF. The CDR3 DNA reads TGTGCCAGCAGCCCACAGGCAATTAACACTGAAGCTTTCTTT.

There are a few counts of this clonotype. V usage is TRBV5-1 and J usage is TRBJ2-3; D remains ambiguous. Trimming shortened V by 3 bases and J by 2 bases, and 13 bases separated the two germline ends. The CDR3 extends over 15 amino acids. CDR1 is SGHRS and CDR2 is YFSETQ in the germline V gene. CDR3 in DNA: TGCGCCAGCAGCTCCCAATTGGGTTACACAGATACGCAGTATTTT. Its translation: CASSSQLGYTDTQYF.

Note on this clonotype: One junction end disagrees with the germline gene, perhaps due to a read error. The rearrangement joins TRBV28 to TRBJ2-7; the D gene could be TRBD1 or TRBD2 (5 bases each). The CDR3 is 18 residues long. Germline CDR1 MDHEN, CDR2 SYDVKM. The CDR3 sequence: CASIQEDNPGHFTDTQYF. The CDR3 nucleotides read TGCGCCAGCATCCAAGAGGACAATCCGGGGCACTTCACAGATACGCAGTACTTC.

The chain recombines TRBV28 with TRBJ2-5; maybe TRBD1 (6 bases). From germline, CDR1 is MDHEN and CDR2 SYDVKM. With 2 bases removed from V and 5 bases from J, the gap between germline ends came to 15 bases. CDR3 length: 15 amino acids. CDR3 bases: TGTGCCAGCAGTTTAGGCGACAGGTGGAGGGAGACCCAGTACTTC. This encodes CASSLGDRWRETQYF.

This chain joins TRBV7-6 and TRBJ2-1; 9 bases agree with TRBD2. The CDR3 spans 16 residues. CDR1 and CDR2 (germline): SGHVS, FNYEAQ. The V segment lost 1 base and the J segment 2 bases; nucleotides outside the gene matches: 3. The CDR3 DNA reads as TGTGCCAGCAGCTTAGTAGGCGGGAGGGCCTACAATGAGCAGTTCTTC. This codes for CASSLVGGRAYNEQFF.

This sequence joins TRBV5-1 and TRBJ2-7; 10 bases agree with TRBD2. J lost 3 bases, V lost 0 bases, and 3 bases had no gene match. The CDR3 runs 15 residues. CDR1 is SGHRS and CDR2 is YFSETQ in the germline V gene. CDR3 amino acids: CASSLGTSGDYEQYF. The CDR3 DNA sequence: TGCGCCAGCAGCTTGGGGACTAGCGGCGACTACGAGCAGTACTTC.

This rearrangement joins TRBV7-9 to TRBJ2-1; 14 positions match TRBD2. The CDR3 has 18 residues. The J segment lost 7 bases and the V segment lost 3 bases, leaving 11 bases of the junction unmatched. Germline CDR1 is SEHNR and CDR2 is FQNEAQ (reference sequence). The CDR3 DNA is TGTGCCAGCAGCTTGTCGACTAGCGGGAGGGCCCGCCCAAATGAGCAGTTCTTC. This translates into CASSLSTSGRARPNEQFF.

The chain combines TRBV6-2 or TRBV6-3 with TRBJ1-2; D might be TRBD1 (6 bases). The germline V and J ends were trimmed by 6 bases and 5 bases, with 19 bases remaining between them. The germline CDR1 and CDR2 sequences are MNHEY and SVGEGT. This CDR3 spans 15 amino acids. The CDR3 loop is CASRSRGDDGYGYTF. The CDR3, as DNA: TGTGCCAGCAGGAGCAGGGGCGACGATGGATATGGCTACACCTTC.

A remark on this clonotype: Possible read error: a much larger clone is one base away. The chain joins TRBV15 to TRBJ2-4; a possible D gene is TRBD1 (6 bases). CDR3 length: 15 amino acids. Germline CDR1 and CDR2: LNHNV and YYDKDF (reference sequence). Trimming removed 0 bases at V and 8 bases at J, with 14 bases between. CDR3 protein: CATSREGRGVYIQYF. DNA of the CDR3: TGTGCCACCAGCAGAGAGGGCAGGGGAGTCTACATTCAGTACTTC. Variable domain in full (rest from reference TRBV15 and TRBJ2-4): DAMVIQNPRYQVTQFGKPVTLSCSQTLNHNVMYWYQQKSSQAPKLLFHYYDKDFNNEADTPDNFQSRRPNTSFCFLDIRSPGLGDTAMYLCATSREGRGVYIQYFGAGTRLSVL.

The CDR3 sequence: CASRRQPNTEAFF. CDR3 sequence (DNA): TGTGCCAGCAGAAGACAACCCAACACTGAAGCTTTCTTT. V usage is TRBV14 and J usage is TRBJ1-1, with D unclear. CDR3 length: 13 amino acids. Germline V gene sequence: CDR1 SGHDN, CDR2 FVKESK. The V and J ends lost 6 bases and 2 bases respectively, with 10 bases between them.

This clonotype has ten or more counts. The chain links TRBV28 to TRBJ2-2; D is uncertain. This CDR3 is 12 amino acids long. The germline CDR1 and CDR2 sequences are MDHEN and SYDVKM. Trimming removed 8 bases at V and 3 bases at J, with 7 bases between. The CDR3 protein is CASVMDTGELFF. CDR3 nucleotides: TGTGCCAGCGTTATGGACACCGGGGAGCTGTTTTTT.

DNA of the CDR3: TGTGCCAGCAGTCTCCTCGGCAGGGCTAGCACAGATACGCAGTATTTT. Its translation: CASSLLGRASTDTQYF. The V call is TRBV28, the J call TRBJ2-3; D may be TRBD1 (5 bases). V shed 5 bases and J shed 0 bases, with 15 bases lying between them. The CDR3 runs to 16 residues. Looked up from germline, CDR1 is MDHEN and CDR2 is SYDVKM.